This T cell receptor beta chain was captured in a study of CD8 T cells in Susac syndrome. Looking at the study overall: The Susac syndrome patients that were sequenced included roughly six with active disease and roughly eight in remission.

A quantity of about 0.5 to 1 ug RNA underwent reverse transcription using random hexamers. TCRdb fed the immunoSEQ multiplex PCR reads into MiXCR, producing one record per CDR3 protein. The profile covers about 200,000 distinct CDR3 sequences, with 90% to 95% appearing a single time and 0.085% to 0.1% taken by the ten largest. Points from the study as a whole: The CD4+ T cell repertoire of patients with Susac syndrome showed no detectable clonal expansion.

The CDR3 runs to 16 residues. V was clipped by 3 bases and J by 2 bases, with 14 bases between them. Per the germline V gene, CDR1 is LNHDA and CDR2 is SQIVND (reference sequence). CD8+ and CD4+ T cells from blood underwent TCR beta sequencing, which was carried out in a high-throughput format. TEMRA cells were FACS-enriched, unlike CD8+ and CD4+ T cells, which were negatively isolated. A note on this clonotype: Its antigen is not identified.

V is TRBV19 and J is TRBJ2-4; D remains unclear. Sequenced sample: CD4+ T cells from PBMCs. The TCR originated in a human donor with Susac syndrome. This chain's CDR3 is CASSIRQVGPKNIQYF. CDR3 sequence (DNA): TGTGCCAGTAGTATTCGGCAGGTCGGGCCCAAAAACATTCAGTACTTC.